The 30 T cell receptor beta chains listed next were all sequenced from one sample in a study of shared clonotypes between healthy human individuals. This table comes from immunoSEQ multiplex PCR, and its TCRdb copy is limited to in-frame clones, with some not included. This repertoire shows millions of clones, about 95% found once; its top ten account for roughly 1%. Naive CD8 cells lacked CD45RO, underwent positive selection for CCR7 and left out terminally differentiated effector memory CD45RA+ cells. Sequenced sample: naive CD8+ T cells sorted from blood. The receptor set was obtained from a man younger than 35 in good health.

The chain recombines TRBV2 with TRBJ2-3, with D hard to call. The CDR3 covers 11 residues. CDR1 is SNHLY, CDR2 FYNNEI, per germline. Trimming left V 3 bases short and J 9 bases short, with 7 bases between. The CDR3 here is CASSEGPTQYF. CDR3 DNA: TGTGCCAGCAGTGAGGGCCCGACGCAGTATTTT.

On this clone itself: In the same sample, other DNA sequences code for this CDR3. The DNA for the CDR3 is TGCGCCAGCAGCCAAGATCCGGCGGGGGGTCCCTACGAGCAGTACTTC. Protein product: CASSQDPAGGPYEQYF. V and J are TRBV4-1 and TRBJ2-7; 8 nucleotides align to TRBD2. With V trimmed by 0 bases and J by 2 bases, 6 bases remained unmatched. CDR1 and CDR2 from the germline V gene are MGHRA and YSYEKL. This CDR3 region has 16 residues.

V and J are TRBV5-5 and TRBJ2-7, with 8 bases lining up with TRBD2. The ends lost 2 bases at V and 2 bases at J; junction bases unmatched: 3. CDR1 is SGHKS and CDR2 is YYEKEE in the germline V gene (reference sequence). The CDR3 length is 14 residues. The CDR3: CASSLSGGTYEQYF. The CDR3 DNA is TGTGCCAGCAGCTTAAGCGGGGGAACCTACGAGCAGTACTTC.

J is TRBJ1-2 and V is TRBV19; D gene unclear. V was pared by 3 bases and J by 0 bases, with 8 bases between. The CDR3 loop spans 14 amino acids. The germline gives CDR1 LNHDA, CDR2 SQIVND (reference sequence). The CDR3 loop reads CASSMTSSNYGYTF. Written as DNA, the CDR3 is TGTGCCAGTAGTATGACAAGTTCTAACTATGGCTACACCTTC.

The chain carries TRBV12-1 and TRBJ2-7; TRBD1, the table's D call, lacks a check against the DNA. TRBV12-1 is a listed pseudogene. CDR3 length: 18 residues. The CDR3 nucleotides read TGTGCCAGCAGCTTAGTGTTGCGGGCGGGACAGGGGGCCAACGAGCAGTACTTC. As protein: CASSLVLRAGQGANEQYF.

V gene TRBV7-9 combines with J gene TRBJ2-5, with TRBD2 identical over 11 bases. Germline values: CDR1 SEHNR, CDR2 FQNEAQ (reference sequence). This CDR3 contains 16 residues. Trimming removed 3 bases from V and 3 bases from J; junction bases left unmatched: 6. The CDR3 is CASSFWGLAEEETQYF. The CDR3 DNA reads TGTGCCAGCAGCTTTTGGGGACTAGCGGAAGAAGAGACCCAGTACTTC.

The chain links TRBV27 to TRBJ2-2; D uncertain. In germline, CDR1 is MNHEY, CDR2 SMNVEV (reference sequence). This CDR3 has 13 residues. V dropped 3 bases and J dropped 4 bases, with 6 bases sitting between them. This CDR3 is CASSFHGTGELFF. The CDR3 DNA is TGTGCCAGCAGTTTCCACGGCACCGGGGAGCTGTTTTTT.

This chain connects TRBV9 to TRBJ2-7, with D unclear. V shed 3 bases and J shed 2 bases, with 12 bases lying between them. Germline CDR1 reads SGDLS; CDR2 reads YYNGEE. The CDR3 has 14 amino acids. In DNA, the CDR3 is TGTGCCAGCAGCGGAATTGAGAGTACCTACGAGCAGTACTTC. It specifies CASSGIESTYEQYF.

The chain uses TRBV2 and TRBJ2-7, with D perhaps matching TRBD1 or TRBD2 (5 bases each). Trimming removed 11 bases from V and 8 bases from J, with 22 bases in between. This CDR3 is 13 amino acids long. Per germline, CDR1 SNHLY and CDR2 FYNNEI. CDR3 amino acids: CASQLGRDPKQYF. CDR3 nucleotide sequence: TGTGCCTCCCAATTGGGACGAGACCCCAAGCAGTACTTC.

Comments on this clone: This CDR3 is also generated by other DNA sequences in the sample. The CDR3 region is CASSFGQNYEQYF. The CDR3 nucleotides read TGTGCCAGCAGTTTTGGTCAGAACTACGAGCAGTACTTC. The chain joins TRBV27 to TRBJ2-7; D gene uncertain. The CDR3 is 13 amino acids. Germline CDR1 reads MNHEY; CDR2 reads SMNVEV (reference sequence). V gave up 3 bases and J gave up 3 bases, with 9 bases separating them.

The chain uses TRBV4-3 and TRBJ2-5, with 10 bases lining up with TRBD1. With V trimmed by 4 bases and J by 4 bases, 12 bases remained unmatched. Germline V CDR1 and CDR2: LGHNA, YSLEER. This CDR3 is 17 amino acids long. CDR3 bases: TGCGCCAGCAGCCCTCGTTTTGGGACAGGGGTAGGAGAGACCCAGTACTTC. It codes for CASSPRFGTGVGETQYF.

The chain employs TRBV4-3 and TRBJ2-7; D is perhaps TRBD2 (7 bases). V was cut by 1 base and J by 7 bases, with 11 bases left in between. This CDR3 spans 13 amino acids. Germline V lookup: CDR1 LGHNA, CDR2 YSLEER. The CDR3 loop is CASSQVGRGEQYF. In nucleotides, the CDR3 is TGCGCCAGCAGCCAAGTTGGGAGGGGGGAGCAGTACTTC.

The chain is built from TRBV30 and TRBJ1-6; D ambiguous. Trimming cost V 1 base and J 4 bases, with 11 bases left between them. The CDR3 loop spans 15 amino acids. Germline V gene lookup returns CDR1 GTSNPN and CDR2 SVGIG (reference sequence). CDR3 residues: CAWSDPGIYNSPLHF. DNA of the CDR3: TGTGCCTGGAGTGACCCGGGGATTTATAATTCACCCCTCCACTTT.

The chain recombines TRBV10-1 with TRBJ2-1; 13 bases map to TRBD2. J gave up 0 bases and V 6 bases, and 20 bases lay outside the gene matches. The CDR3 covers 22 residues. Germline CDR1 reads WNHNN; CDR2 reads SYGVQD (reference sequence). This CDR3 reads CASSAPINPGLAGISSYNEQFF. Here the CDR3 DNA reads TGCGCCAGCAGCGCCCCTATAAACCCGGGACTAGCGGGGATAAGCTCCTACAATGAGCAGTTCTTC.

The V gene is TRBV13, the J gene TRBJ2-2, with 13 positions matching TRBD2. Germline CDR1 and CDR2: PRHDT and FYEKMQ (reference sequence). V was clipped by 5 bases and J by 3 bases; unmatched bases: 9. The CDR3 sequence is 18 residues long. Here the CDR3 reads CASSRIGLAGAYTGELFF. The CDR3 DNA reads TGTGCCAGCAGCCGCATCGGACTAGCGGGAGCCTACACCGGGGAGCTGTTTTTT.

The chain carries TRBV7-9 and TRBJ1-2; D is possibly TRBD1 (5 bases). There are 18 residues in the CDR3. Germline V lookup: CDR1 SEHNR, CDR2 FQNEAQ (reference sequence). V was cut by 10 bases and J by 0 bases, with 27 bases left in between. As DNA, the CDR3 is TGTGCCAACTTTATGTACCTACCCGGGACCCTACCTAACTATGGCTACACCTTC. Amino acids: CANFMYLPGTLPNYGYTF.

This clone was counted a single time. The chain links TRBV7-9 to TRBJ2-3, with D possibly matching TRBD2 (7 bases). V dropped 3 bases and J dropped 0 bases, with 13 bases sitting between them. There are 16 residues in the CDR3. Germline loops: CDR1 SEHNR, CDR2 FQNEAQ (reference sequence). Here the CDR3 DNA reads TGTGCCAGCAGCTTCGTAGGGGGGGTTAGCACAGATACGCAGTATTTT. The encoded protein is CASSFVGGVSTDTQYF.

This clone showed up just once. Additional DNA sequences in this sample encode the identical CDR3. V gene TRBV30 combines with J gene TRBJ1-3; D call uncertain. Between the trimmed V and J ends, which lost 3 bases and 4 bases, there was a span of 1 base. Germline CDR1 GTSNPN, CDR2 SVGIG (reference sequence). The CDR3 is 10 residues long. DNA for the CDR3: TGTGCCTGGAGCGGAAACACCATATATTTT. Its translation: CAWSGNTIYF.

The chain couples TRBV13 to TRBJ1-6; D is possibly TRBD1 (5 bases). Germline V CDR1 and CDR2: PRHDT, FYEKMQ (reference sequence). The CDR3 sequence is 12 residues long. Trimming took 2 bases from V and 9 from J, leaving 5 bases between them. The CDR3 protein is CASSLQGSPLHF. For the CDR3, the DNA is TGTGCCAGCAGCTTACAGGGTTCACCCCTCCACTTT. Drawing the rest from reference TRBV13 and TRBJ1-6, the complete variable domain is AAGVIQSPRHLIKEKRETATLKCYPIPRHDTVYWYQQGPGQDPQFLISFYEKMQSDKGSIPDRFSAQQFSDYHSELNMSSLELGDSALYFCASSLQGSPLHFGNGTRLTVT.

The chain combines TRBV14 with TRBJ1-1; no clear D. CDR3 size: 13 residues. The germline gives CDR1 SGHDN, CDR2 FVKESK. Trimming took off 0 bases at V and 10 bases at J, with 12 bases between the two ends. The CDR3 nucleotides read TGTGCCAGCAGCCAAGAGCGGGTCGGAAGAGCTTTCTTT. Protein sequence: CASSQERVGRAFF.

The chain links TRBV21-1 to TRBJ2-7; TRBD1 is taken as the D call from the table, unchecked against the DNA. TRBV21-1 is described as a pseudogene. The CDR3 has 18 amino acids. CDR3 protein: CASSIRGGGGQGTYEQYF. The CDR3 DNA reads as TGTGCCAGCAGCATAAGGGGAGGAGGGGGACAGGGAACCTACGAGCAGTACTTC.

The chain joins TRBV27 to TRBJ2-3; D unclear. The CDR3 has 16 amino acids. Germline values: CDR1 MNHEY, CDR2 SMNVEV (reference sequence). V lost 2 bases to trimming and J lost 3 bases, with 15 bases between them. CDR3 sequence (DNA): TGTGCCAGCAGTTTAGTTGTGCCCCATAATACAGATACGCAGTATTTT. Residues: CASSLVVPHNTDTQYF.

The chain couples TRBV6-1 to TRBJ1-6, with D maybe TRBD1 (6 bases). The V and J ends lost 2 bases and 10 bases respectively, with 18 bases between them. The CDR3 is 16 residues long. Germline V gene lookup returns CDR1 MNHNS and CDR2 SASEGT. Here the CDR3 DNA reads TGTGCCAGCAGTGAATGGGGACAACCTTCCTACTCACCCCTCCACTTT. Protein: CASSEWGQPSYSPLHF.

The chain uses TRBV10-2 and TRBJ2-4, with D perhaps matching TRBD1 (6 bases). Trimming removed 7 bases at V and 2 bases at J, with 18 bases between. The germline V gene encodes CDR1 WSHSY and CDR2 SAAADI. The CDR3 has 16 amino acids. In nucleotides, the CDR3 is TGCGCCAGCACTGAAGGGGGAAGTTGGACCAAAAACATTCAGTACTTC. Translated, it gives CASTEGGSWTKNIQYF.

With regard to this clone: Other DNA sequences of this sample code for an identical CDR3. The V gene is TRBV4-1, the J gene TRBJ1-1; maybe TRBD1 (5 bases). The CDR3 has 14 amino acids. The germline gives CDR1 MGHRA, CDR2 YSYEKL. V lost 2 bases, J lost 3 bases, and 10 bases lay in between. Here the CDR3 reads CASSQPGGDTEAFF. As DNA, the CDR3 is TGCGCCAGCAGCCAACCGGGGGGGGACACTGAAGCTTTCTTT.

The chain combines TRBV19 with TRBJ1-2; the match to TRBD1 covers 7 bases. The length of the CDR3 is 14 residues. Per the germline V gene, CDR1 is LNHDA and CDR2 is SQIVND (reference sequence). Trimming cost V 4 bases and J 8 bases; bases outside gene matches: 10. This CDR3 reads CASSTALTGVGYTF. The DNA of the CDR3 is TGTGCCAGTAGTACCGCCCTCACAGGGGTGGGCTACACCTTC.

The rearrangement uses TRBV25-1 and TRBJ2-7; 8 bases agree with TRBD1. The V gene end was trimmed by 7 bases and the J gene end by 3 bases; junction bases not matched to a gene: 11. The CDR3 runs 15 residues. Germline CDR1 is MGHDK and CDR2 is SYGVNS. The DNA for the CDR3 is TGTGCCAGCACCCCCAGGCCGGGACAGGACTACGAGCAGTACTTC. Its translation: CASTPRPGQDYEQYF.

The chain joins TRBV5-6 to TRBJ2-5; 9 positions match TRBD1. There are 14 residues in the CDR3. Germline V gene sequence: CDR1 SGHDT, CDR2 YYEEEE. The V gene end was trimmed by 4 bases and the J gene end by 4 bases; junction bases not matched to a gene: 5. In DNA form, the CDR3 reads TGTGCCAGCAGCACAGGGACAGGGAGAGAGACCCAGTACTTC. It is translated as CASSTGTGRETQYF.

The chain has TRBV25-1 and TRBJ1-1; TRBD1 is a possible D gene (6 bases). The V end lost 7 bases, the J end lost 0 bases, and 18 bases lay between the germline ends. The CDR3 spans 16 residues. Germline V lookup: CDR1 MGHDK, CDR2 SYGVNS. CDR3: CASTPTPGTLNTEAFF. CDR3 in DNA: TGTGCCAGCACCCCAACCCCCGGGACACTGAACACTGAAGCTTTCTTT.

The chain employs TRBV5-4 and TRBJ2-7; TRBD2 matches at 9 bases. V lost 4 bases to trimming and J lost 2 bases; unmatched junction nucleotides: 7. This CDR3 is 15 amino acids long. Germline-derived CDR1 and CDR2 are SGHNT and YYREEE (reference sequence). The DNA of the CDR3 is TGTGCCAGCAGCGACCAAGCGGGAGGCACCTACGAGCAGTACTTC. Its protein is CASSDQAGGTYEQYF.